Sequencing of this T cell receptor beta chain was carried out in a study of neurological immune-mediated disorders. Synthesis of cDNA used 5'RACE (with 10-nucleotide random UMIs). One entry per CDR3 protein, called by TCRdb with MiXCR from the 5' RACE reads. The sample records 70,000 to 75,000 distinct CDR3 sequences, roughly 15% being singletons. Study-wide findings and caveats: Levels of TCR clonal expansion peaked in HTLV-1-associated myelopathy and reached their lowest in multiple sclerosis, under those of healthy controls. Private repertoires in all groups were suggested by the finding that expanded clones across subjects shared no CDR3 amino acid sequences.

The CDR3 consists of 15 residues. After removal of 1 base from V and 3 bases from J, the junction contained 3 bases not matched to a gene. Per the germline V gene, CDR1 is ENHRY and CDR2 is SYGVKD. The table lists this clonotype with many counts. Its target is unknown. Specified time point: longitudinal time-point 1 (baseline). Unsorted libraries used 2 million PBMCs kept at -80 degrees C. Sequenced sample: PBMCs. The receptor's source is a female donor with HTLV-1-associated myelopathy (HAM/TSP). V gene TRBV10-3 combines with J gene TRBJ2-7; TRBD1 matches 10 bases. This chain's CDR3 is CAISELTGGSYEQYF. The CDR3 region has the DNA TGTGCCATCAGTGAGTTGACAGGGGGCAGCTACGAGCAGTACTTC.